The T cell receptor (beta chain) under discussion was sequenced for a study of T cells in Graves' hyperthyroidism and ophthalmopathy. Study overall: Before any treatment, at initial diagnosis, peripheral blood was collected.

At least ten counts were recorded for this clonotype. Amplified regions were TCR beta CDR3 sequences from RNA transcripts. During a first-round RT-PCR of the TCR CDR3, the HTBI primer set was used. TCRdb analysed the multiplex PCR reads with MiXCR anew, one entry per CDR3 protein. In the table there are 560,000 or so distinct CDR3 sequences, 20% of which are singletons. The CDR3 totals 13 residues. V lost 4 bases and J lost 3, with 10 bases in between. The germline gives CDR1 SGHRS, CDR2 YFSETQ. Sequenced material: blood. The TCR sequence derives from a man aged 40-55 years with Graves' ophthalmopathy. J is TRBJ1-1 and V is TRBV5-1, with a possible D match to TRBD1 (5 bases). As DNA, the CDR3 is TGCGCCAGCAGCCCCGGGACCCACACTGAAGCTTTCTTT. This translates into CASSPGTHTEAFF.